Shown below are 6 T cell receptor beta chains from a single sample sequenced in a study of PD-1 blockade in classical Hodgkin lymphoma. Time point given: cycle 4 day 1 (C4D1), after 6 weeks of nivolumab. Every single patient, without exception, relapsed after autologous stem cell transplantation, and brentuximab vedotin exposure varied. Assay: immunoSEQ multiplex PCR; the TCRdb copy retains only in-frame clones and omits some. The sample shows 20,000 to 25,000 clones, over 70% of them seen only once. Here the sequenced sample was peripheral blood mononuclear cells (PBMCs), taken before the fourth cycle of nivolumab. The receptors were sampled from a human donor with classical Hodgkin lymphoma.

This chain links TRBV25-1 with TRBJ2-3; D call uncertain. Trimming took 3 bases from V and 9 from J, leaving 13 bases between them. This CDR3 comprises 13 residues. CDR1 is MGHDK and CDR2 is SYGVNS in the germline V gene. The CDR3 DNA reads TGTGCCAGCAGTGACCCACCAATCGGGACGCAGTATTTT. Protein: CASSDPPIGTQYF.

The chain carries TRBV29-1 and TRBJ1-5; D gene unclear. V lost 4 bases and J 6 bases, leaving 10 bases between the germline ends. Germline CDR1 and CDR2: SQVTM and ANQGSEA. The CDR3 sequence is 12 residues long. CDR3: CSVAGVGQPQHF. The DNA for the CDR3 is TGCAGCGTTGCAGGAGTAGGTCAGCCCCAGCATTTT.

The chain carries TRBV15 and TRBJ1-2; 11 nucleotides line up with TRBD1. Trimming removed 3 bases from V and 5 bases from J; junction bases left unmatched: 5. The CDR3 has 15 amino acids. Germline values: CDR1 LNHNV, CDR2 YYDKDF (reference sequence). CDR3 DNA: TGTGCCACCAGCAGGGGGGACAGGGGGTGGTATGGCTACACCTTC. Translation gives CATSRGDRGWYGYTF.

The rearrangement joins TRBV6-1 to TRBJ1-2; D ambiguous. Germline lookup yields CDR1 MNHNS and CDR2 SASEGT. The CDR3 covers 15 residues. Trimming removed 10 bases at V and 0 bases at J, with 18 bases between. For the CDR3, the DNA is TGTGCCACCAGACCGTTGGTAACCTCTAACTATGGCTACACCTTC. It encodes CATRPLVTSNYGYTF.

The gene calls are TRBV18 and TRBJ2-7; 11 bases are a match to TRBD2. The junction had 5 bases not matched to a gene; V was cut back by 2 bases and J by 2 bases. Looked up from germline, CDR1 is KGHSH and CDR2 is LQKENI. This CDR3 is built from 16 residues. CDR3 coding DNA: TGTGCCAGCTCACCATGGGGACTAGCGGCGACCTACGAGCAGTACTTC. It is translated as CASSPWGLAATYEQYF.

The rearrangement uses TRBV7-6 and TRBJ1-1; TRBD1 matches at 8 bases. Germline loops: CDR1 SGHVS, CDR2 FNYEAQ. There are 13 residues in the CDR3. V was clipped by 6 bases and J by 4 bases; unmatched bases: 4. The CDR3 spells CASSSTGATEAFF. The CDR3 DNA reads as TGTGCCAGCAGTTCGACAGGGGCCACTGAAGCTTTCTTT.